Listed below are T cell receptor beta chains from one sample, sequenced in a study of response to subunit inactivated influenza vaccine. TCRdb passed the RT-PCR reads through MiXCR, listing each CDR3 protein once. The profile shows fewer than 700,000 distinct CDR3 sequences, 10% to 15% of them singletons. The sequencing here drew on PBMCs from blood, taken more than 35 days after vaccination. These receptors all stem from a man in his forties or fifties who received an inactivated influenza vaccine. Both conserved end residues are part of each CDR3. Size is stated for part of the rows, as once, few or many counts, or as a class when the clone is expanded.

v_gene: TRBV6-2/TRBV6-3; abundance: -; j_gene: TRBJ2-5; CDR3aa: CASSYSFLAGLGETQYF
v_gene: TRBV12-3/TRBV12-4; abundance: -; j_gene: TRBJ2-2; CDR3aa: CASSWRGTGELFF
v_gene: TRBV6-1; abundance: few; j_gene: TRBJ2-7; CDR3aa: CASKWRQGAYEQYF
v_gene: TRBV29-1; abundance: -; j_gene: TRBJ2-1; CDR3aa: CSLGTSGGLNEQFF
v_gene: TRBV4-3; abundance: few; j_gene: TRBJ1-5; CDR3aa: CASSQDFVSALGGNQPQHF
v_gene: TRBV15; abundance: few; j_gene: TRBJ2-7; CDR3aa: CATSSSGGAYEQYF
v_gene: TRBV29-1; abundance: few; j_gene: TRBJ1-2; CDR3aa: CSVERPKGYTF
v_gene: TRBV5-1; abundance: -; j_gene: TRBJ2-5; CDR3aa: CASSILDRQETQYF
v_gene: TRBV5-5; abundance: many; j_gene: TRBJ2-2; CDR3aa: CASSLAAGANTGELFF
v_gene: TRBV2; abundance: -; j_gene: TRBJ1-1; CDR3aa: CASSGAQPNTEAFF
v_gene: TRBV12-3/TRBV12-4; abundance: once; j_gene: TRBJ2-1; CDR3aa: CASSLVAGVYNEQFF
v_gene: TRBV6-2/TRBV6-3; abundance: -; j_gene: TRBJ2-7; CDR3aa: CASRGTKNSYEQYF
v_gene: TRBV5-1; abundance: few; j_gene: TRBJ1-6; CDR3aa: CASSGAEGESPLHF
v_gene: TRBV20-1; abundance: few; j_gene: TRBJ2-5; CDR3aa: CSAPFYQETQYF
v_gene: TRBV20-1; abundance: few; j_gene: TRBJ1-6; CDR3aa: CSARAGGSYNSPLHF
v_gene: TRBV6-5; abundance: many; j_gene: TRBJ2-1; CDR3aa: CASSSFLQGTSYNEQFF
v_gene: TRBV7-9; abundance: few; j_gene: TRBJ2-5; CDR3aa: CASSLSLAGAPGETQYF
v_gene: TRBV10-3; abundance: -; j_gene: TRBJ2-1; CDR3aa: CASTLGTTYNEQFF
v_gene: TRBV13; abundance: -; j_gene: TRBJ2-3; CDR3aa: CASSPGTVTDTQYF
v_gene: TRBV24-1; abundance: -; j_gene: TRBJ2-5; CDR3aa: CATPARCQGKPGWGYQETQYF
v_gene: TRBV28; abundance: -; j_gene: TRBJ2-5; CDR3aa: CASSRRGLHFQLPKYF
v_gene: TRBV5-1; abundance: -; j_gene: TRBJ2-7; CDR3aa: CASSSMTGSYEQYF
v_gene: TRBV27; abundance: few; j_gene: TRBJ1-6; CDR3aa: CASSLSRAASPLHF
v_gene: TRBV11-1; abundance: -; j_gene: TRBJ2-1; CDR3aa: CACSPGLAGGPTLNEQFF
v_gene: TRBV11-2; abundance: few; j_gene: TRBJ1-6; CDR3aa: CASSQRTAYLSYNSPLHF
v_gene: TRBV28; abundance: -; j_gene: TRBJ2-5; CDR3aa: CASVRDNQETQYF
v_gene: TRBV7-8; abundance: -; j_gene: TRBJ2-7; CDR3aa: CASSLAGEVEQYF
v_gene: TRBV6-2/TRBV6-3; abundance: -; j_gene: TRBJ2-7; CDR3aa: CASSYGWTAYEQYF
v_gene: TRBV7-8; abundance: -; j_gene: TRBJ2-2; CDR3aa: CASSLSRAGITNTGELFF
v_gene: TRBV20-1; abundance: -; j_gene: TRBJ1-5; CDR3aa: CSAGTGVRQPQHF
v_gene: TRBV27; abundance: once; j_gene: TRBJ2-7; CDR3aa: CASSLGRLAAYEQYF
v_gene: TRBV7-9; abundance: few; j_gene: TRBJ2-4; CDR3aa: CASSLLLGQGKNIQYF
v_gene: TRBV4-1; abundance: few; j_gene: TRBJ1-6; CDR3aa: CASSQQPLASPLHF
v_gene: TRBV29-1; abundance: -; j_gene: TRBJ2-5; CDR3aa: CSVAVVETQYF
v_gene: TRBV28; abundance: many; j_gene: TRBJ2-7; CDR3aa: CASSRGPYEQYF
v_gene: TRBV5-5; abundance: few; j_gene: TRBJ2-7; CDR3aa: CASNKGGGSSYEQYF
v_gene: TRBV6-1; abundance: few; j_gene: TRBJ2-3; CDR3aa: CASRPGTWGSTDTQYF
v_gene: TRBV15; abundance: many; j_gene: TRBJ2-1; CDR3aa: CATSGDRVWQFF
v_gene: TRBV29-1; abundance: many; j_gene: TRBJ2-7; CDR3aa: CSVATGGSSYEQYF
v_gene: TRBV4-3; abundance: -; j_gene: TRBJ2-5; CDR3aa: CASSQEAGAETQYF